The TCR beta chain described here comes from a study of shared clonotypes between healthy human individuals. Overall study findings and caveats: Estimated richness was generally greater in naive than memory subsets.

The CDR3 extends over 13 amino acids. With 5 bases removed from V and 4 bases from J, the gap between germline ends came to 11 bases. Germline V CDR1 and CDR2: SGHTA, FQGNSA. Sequencing was performed with immunoSEQ multiplex PCR; in TCRdb, only in-frame clones are kept and a portion is missing. In the table there are 900,000 to 1,200,000 clones, approximately 78% of which are singletons. With respect to this clone: Antigen: not known.

In the CD4+ fraction, cells were divided into CD45RA+ naive and CD45RA-negative memory subsets. The clonotype was recovered from a man aged 18-30 years in good health. Some clones in this sample may be carry-over from other donors' samples. The sample consisted of memory CD4+ T cells from PBMCs. Documented subset: CD45RA-negative fraction. The chain uses TRBV7-2 and TRBJ1-1, with D perhaps TRBD1 (5 bases). CDR3 in amino acids: CASSRGAGTEAFF. The CDR3 nucleotides are TGTGCCAGCAGCCGAGGGGCGGGCACTGAAGCTTTCTTT. Looking up the rest from reference TRBV7-2 and TRBJ1-1 gives the full variable domain: GAGVSQSPSNKVTEKGKDVELRCDPISGHTALYWYRQSLGQGLEFLIYFQGNSAPDKSGLPSDRFSAERTGGSVSTLTIQRTQQEDSAVYLCASSRGAGTEAFFGQGTRLTVV.